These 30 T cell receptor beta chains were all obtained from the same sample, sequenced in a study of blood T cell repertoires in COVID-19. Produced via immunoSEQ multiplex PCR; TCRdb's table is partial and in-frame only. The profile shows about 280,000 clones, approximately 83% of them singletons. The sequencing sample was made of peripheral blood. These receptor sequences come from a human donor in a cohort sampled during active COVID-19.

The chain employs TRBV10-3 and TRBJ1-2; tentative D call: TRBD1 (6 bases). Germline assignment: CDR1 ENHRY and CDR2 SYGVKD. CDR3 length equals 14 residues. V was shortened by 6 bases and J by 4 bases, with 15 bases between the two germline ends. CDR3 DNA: TGTGCCATCAGCAAGACAGGCACTAGCTATGGCTACACCTTC. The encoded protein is CAISKTGTSYGYTF.

The CDR3 region has the DNA TGTGCCAGTAGCTCTAGGGGACAAGCAGAGAACTATGGCTACACCTTC. Residues: CASSSRGQAENYGYTF. The chain links TRBV19 to TRBJ1-2; maybe TRBD1 (6 bases). This CDR3 has 16 amino acids. With 6 bases removed from V and 2 bases from J, the gap between germline ends came to 19 bases. The germline V gene encodes CDR1 LNHDA and CDR2 SQIVND (reference sequence). Complete variable domain (other parts from reference TRBV19 and TRBJ1-2): DGGITQSPKYLFRKEGQNVTLSCEQNLNHDAMYWYRQDPGQGLRLIYYSQIVNDFQKGDIAEGYSVSREKKESFPLTVTSAQKNPTAFYLCASSSRGQAENYGYTFGSGTRLTVV.

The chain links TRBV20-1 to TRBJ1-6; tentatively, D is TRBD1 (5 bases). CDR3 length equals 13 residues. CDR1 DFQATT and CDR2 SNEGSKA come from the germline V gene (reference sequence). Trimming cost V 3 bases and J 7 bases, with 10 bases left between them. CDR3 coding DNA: TGCAGTGCTAGTCTCTCAGGGAATTCACCCCTCCACTTT. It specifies CSASLSGNSPLHF.

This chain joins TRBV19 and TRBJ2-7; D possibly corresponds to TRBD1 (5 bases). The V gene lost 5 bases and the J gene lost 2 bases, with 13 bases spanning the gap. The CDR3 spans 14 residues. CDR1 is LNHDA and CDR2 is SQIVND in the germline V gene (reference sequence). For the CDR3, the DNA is TGTGCCAGTAGTGGGAAGGGGTATCCCTACGAGCAGTACTTC. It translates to CASSGKGYPYEQYF.

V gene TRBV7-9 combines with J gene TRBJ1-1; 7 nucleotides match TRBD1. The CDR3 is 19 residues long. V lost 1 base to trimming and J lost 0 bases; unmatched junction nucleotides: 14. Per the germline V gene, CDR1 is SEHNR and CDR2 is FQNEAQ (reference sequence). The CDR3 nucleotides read TGTGCCAGCAGCTTAGTCGGGTGGACAGGCCGCAACATGAACACTGAAGCTTTCTTT. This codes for CASSLVGWTGRNMNTEAFF.

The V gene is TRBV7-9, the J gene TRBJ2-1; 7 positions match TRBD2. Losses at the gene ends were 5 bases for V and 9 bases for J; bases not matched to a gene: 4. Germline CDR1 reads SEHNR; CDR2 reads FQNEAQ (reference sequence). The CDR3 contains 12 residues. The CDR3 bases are TGTGCCAGCAGCCCCTTAGCGGGTGAGCAGTTCTTC. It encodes CASSPLAGEQFF.

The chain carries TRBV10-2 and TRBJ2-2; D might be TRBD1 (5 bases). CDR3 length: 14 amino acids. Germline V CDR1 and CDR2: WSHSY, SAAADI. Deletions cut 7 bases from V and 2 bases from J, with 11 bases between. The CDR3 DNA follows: TGCGCCAGCAAGGGTGACAGTAACACCGGGGAGCTGTTTTTT. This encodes CASKGDSNTGELFF.

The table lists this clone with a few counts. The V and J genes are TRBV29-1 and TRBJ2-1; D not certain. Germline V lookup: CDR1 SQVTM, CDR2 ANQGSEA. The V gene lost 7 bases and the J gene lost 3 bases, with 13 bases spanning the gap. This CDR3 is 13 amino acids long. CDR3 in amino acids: CSAGDHYYNEQFF. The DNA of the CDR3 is TGCAGCGCAGGAGACCACTACTACAATGAGCAGTTCTTC.

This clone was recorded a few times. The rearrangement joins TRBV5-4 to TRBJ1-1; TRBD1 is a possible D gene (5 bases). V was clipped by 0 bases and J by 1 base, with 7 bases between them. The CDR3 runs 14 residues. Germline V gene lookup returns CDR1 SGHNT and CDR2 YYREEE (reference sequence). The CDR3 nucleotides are TGTGCCAGCAGCTTGGACAGGCGGAACACTGAAGCTTTCTTT. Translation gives CASSLDRRNTEAFF.

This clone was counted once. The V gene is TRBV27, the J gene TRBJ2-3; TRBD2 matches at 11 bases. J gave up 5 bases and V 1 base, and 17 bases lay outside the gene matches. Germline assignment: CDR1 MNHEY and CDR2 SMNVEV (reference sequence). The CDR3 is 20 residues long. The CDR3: CASSLFGGFELAGVGDTQYF. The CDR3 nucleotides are TGTGCCAGCAGTTTATTTGGAGGATTTGAACTAGCGGGAGTTGGAGATACGCAGTATTTT.

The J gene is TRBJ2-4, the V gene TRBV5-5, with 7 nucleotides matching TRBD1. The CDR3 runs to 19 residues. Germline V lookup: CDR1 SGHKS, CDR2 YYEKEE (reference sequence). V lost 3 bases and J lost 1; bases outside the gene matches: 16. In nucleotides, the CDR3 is TGTGCCAGCAGCTCATGGACAGGCCAAACCCATGGGGCCAAAAACATTCAGTACTTC. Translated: CASSSWTGQTHGAKNIQYF.

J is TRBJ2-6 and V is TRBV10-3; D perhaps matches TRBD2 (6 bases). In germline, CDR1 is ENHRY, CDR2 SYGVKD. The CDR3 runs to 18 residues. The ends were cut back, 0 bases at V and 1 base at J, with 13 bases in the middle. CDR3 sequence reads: CAISESGGKGSGANVLTF. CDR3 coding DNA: TGTGCCATCAGTGAGTCAGGCGGGAAAGGGTCTGGGGCCAACGTCCTGACTTTC.

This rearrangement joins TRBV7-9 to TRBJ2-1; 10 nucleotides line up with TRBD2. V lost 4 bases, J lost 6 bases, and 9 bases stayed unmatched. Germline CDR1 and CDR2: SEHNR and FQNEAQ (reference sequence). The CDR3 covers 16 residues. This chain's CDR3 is CASSSLSGRASNEQFF. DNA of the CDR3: TGTGCCAGCAGCTCCTTAAGCGGGAGGGCCAGCAATGAGCAGTTCTTC. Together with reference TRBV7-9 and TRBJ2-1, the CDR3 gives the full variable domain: DTGVSQNPRHKITKRGQNVTFRCDPISEHNRLYWYRQTLGQGPEFLTYFQNEAQLEKSRLLSDRFSAERPKGSFSTLEIQRTEQGDSAMYLCASSSLSGRASNEQFFGPGTRLTVL.

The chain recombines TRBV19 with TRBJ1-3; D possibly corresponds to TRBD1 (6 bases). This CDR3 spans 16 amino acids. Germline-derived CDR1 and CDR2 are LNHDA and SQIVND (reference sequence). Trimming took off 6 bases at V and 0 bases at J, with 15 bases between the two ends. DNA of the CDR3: TGTGCCAGTAGAAGAAGAACAGGGATCTCTGGAAACACCATATATTTT. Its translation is CASRRRTGISGNTIYF.

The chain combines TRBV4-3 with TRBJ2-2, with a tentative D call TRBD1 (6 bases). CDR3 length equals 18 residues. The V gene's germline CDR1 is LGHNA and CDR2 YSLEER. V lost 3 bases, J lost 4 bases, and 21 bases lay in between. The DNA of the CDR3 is TGCGCCAGCAGCCAGGAGACGTACAGGGTTAGATTCACCGGGGAGCTGTTTTTT. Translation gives CASSQETYRVRFTGELFF.

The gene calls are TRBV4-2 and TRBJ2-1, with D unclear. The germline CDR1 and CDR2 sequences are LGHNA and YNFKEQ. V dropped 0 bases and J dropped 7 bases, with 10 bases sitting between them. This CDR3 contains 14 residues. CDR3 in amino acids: CASSQDHLTNEQFF. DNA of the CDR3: TGTGCCAGCAGCCAAGACCATCTAACGAATGAGCAGTTCTTC.

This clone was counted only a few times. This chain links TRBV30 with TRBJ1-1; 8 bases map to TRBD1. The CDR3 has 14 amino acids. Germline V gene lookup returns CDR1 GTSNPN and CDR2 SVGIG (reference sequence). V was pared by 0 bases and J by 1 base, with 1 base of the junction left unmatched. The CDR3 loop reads CAWSVGTGNTEAFF. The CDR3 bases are TGTGCCTGGAGTGTAGGGACAGGGAACACTGAAGCTTTCTTT.

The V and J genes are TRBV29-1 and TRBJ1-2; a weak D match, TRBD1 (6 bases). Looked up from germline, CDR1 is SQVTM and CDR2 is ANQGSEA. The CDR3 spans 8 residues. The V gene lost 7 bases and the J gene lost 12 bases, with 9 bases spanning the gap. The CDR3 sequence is CSAGAHTF. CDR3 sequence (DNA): TGCAGCGCAGGGGCCCACACCTTC. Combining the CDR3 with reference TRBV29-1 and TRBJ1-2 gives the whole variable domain SAVISQKPSRDICQRGTSLTIQCQVDSQVTMMFWYRQQPGQSLTLIATANQGSEATYESGFVIDKFPISRPNLTFSTLTVSNMSPEDSSIYLCSAGAHTFGSGTRLTVV.

This CDR3 reads CAIRDSHNTEAFF. In DNA form, the CDR3 reads TGTGCCATCAGAGACAGTCATAACACTGAAGCTTTCTTT. The V gene is TRBV10-3, the J gene TRBJ1-1; tentative D call: TRBD1 (5 bases). The CDR3 consists of 13 residues. V was clipped by 6 bases and J by 2 bases, with 10 bases between them. Looked up from germline, CDR1 is ENHRY and CDR2 is SYGVKD.

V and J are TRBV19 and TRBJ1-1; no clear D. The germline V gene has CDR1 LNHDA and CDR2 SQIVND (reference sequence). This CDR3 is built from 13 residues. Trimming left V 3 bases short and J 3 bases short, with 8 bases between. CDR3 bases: TGTGCCAGTAGTATGAGGGCGTACACTGAAGCTTTCTTT. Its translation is CASSMRAYTEAFF.

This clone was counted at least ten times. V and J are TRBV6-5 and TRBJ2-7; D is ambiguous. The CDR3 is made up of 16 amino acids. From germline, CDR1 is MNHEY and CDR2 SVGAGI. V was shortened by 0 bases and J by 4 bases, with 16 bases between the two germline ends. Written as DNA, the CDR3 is TGTGCCAGCAGTTACTCCCGCGGCAGTGGAACATACGAGCAGTACTTC. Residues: CASSYSRGSGTYEQYF.

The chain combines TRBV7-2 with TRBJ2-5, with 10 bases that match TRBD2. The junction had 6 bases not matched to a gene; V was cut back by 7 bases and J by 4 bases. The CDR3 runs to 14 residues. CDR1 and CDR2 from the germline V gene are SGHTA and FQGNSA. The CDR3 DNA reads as TGTGCCAGCAACCTAGCGGGAGCCCCAGAGACCCAGTACTTC. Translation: CASNLAGAPETQYF.

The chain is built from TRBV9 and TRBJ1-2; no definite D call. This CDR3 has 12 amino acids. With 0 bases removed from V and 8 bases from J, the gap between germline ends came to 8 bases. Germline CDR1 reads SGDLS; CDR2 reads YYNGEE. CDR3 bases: TGTGCCAGCAGCGTAGGCACAAGAGGCTACACCTTC. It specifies CASSVGTRGYTF.

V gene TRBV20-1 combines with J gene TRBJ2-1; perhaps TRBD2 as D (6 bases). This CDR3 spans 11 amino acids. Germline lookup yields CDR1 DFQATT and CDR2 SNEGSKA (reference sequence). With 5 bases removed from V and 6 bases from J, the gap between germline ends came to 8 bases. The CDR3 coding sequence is TGCAGTGCTCGGGACTTCAATGAGCAGTTCTTC. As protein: CSARDFNEQFF.

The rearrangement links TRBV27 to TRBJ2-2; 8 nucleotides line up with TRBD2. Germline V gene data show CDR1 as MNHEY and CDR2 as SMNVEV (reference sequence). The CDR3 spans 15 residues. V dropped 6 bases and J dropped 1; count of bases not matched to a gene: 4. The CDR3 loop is CASRISGVNTGELFF. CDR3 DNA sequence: TGTGCCAGCAGAATTAGCGGGGTGAACACCGGGGAGCTGTTTTTT.

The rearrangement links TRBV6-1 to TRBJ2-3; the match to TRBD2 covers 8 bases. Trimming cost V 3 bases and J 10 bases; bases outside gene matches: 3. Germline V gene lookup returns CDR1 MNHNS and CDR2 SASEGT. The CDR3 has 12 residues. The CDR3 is CASSDGLAPQYF. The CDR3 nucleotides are TGTGCCAGCAGTGACGGACTAGCTCCGCAGTATTTT.

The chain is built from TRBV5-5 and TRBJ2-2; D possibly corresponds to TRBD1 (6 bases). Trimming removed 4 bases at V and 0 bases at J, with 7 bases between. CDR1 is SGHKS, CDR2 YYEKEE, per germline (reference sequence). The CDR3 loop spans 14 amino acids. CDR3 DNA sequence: TGTGCCAGCAGCCGGACAGCGAACACCGGGGAGCTGTTTTTT. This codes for CASSRTANTGELFF.

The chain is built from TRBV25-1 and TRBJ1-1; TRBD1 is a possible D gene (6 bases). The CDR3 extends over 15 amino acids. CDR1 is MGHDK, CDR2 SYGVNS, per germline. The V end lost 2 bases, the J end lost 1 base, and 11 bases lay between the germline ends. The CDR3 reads CASSENGRGNTEAFF. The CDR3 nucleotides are TGTGCCAGCAGTGAAAATGGCAGGGGGAACACTGAAGCTTTCTTT.

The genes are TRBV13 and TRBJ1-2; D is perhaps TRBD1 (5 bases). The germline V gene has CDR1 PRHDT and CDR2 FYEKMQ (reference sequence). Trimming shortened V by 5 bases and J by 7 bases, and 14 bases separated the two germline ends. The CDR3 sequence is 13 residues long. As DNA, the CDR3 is TGTGCCAGCAGCCTCGACAGCCTTAGTGGCTACACCTTC. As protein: CASSLDSLSGYTF.

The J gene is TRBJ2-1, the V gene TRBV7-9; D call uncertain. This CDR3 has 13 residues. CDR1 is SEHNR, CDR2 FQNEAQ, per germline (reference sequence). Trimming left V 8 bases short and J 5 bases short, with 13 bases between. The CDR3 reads CASSLTRNNEQFF. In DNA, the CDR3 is TGTGCCAGCTCACTGACAAGAAACAATGAGCAGTTCTTC.